The 12 T cell receptor beta chains in this list originate from one sample, sequenced in a study of T cells after yellow fever vaccination. TCRdb reanalysed the 5' RACE reads using MiXCR and keeps one entry per CDR3 protein. The sample contains a few hundred thousand distinct CDR3 sequences, roughly 8.4% of which appear only once. Sequencing was performed on PBMCs, taken around 45 days after the first yellow fever vaccination. The source is a man aged 18 to 30 who received the YFV17D yellow fever vaccine.

This clonotype was observed a handful of times. The chain joins TRBV7-2 to TRBJ2-6; no clear D. The V and J ends lost 5 bases and 4 bases respectively, with 6 bases between them. This CDR3 has 13 residues. CDR1 is SGHTA, CDR2 FQGNSA, per germline. The chain's CDR3 is CASSEGGANVLTF. The DNA for the CDR3 is TGTGCCAGCAGCGAAGGGGGGGCCAACGTCCTGACTTTC.

This clonotype has ten or more counts. This rearrangement joins TRBV7-9 to TRBJ2-3, with D possibly matching TRBD2 (6 bases). V was clipped by 3 bases and J by 2 bases, with 9 bases between them. Germline V lookup: CDR1 SEHNR, CDR2 FQNEAQ (reference sequence). The CDR3 sequence is 14 residues long. The CDR3 DNA reads TGTGCCAGCAGCTTGGAGGGATTCACAGATACGCAGTATTTT. Translation: CASSLEGFTDTQYF.

V is TRBV18 and J is TRBJ1-2; the D is unclear. In germline, CDR1 is KGHSH, CDR2 LQKENI. With 6 bases removed from V and 8 bases from J, the gap between germline ends came to 16 bases. The CDR3 contains 13 residues. DNA of the CDR3: TGTGCCAGCTCCTCCGCCCGTGGAGACGGCTACACCTTC. This gives the protein CASSSARGDGYTF.

This clonotype appeared a few times. The chain recombines TRBV12-3 or TRBV12-4 with TRBJ2-3, with D unresolved. This CDR3 comprises 16 residues. With 7 bases removed from V and 1 base from J, the gap between germline ends came to 18 bases. In DNA form, the CDR3 reads TGTGCCAGCACCATCGGAGTGCCGATGGGCACAGATACGCAGTATTTT. As protein: CASTIGVPMGTDTQYF.

This clonotype showed up many times. The V call is TRBV6-1, the J call TRBJ2-3; TRBD2 matches 11 bases. J gave up 4 bases and V 10 bases, and 7 bases lay outside the gene matches. The CDR3 has 14 residues. The germline V gene has CDR1 MNHNS and CDR2 SASEGT. CDR3 loop: CATHSGGDADTQYF. The DNA of the CDR3 is TGTGCCACTCATAGCGGGGGGGATGCAGATACGCAGTATTTT.

This clonotype was seen more than once but under ten times. The chain has TRBV27 and TRBJ1-6; perhaps TRBD1 as D (6 bases). Deletions cut 8 bases from V and 4 bases from J, with 15 bases between. The CDR3 is 15 amino acids. The germline gives CDR1 MNHEY, CDR2 SMNVEV (reference sequence). This CDR3 reads CASPGARPYNSPLHF. CDR3 sequence (DNA): TGTGCCAGCCCAGGGGCCAGGCCGTATAATTCACCCCTCCACTTT.

The CDR3 DNA follows: TGTGCCAGCAGCACGGGTTGGGACAGGTCGTCGGTCTACGAGCAGTACGTC. Its protein is CASSTGWDRSSVYEQYV. The rearrangement joins TRBV11-2 to TRBJ2-7, with 8 bases that match TRBD1. CDR1 and CDR2 from the germline V gene are SGHAT and FQNNGV. Trimming removed 5 bases from V and 3 bases from J; junction bases left unmatched: 15. The CDR3 extends over 17 amino acids.

This clonotype came up a few times. The chain links TRBV2 to TRBJ2-5; D is unresolved. CDR3 length: 13 amino acids. Germline V gene sequence: CDR1 SNHLY, CDR2 FYNNEI. The germline V and J ends were trimmed by 8 bases and 2 bases, with 12 bases remaining between them. The CDR3 protein is CASEKGRQETQYF. The CDR3 region has the DNA TGTGCCAGCGAGAAGGGCAGGCAAGAGACCCAGTACTTC.

This clonotype has just a few counts. The rearrangement joins TRBV20-1 to TRBJ2-2; 9 bases align to TRBD2. This CDR3 is 14 amino acids long. Looked up from germline, CDR1 is DFQATT and CDR2 is SNEGSKA (reference sequence). J was trimmed by 2 bases and V by 3 bases; bases with no gene match: 1. As DNA, the CDR3 is TGCAGTGCTAGGCTAGCGGGAAACACCGGGGAGCTGTTTTTT. Protein: CSARLAGNTGELFF.

The chain employs TRBV7-2 and TRBJ2-1, with 15 positions matching TRBD2. From germline, CDR1 is SGHTA and CDR2 FQGNSA. The CDR3 runs 17 residues. V was clipped by 5 bases and J by 9 bases; unmatched bases: 11. The CDR3 nucleotides read TGTGCCAGCAGCGTCGGACTAGCGGGGGGGCCGGTGGGTGAGCAGTTCTTC. This gives the protein CASSVGLAGGPVGEQFF.

This clonotype was seen a few times. This rearrangement joins TRBV6-5 to TRBJ2-5, with D perhaps matching TRBD2 (5 bases). V was cut by 2 bases and J by 0 bases, with 13 bases left in between. CDR1 MNHEY and CDR2 SVGAGI come from the germline V gene. The CDR3 is 16 residues long. CDR3 residues: CASSYDPDYYQETQYF. The DNA of the CDR3 is TGTGCCAGCAGTTACGACCCAGACTATTACCAAGAGACCCAGTACTTC.

This clonotype has more than one count but fewer than ten. CDR3 sequence: CASSRYRGMYGYTF. CDR3 in DNA: TGTGCCAGCAGCCGCTACAGGGGCATGTATGGCTACACCTTC. This sequence joins TRBV12-3 or TRBV12-4 and TRBJ1-2, with TRBD1 matching over 7 bases. With V trimmed by 6 bases and J by 5 bases, 9 bases remained unmatched. The CDR3 is 14 amino acids.